These T cell receptor beta chains were read from a single sample in a study of shared clonotypes between healthy human individuals. The repertoire was sequenced with immunoSEQ multiplex PCR; TCRdb's copy has only in-frame clones and lacks some. The sample consists of 1.5 million to 2.5 million clones, less than 95% of them appearing once. Sequencing was performed on naive CD8+ T cells sorted from blood. These receptors were obtained from a man between 18 and 29 years old in good health. Both conserved end residues are part of each CDR3. D genes are given only for firm matches. Rows give clone size only sometimes, using once, few, many, or a class for an expanded clone.

abundance: few
j_gene: TRBJ2-7
v_gene: TRBV5-1
d_gene: NA
CDR3aa: CASSSSYEQYF
CDR3nt: TGCGCCAGCAGCTCCTCCTACGAGCAGTACTTC

abundance: NA
j_gene: TRBJ2-3
v_gene: TRBV28
d_gene: NA
CDR3aa: CASSSGVAGFTDTQYF
CDR3nt: TGTGCCAGCAGTTCGGGTGTGGCAGGGTTTACAGATACGCAGTATTTT

abundance: NA
j_gene: TRBJ2-5
v_gene: TRBV18
d_gene: NA
CDR3aa: CASSPGAPGETQYF
CDR3nt: TGTGCCAGCTCACCCGGCGCCCCTGGGGAGACCCAGTACTTC

abundance: once
j_gene: TRBJ2-5
v_gene: TRBV6-5
d_gene: NA
CDR3aa: CASSPGGMETQYF
CDR3nt: TGTGCCAGCAGCCCCGGGGGAATGGAGACCCAGTACTTC

abundance: NA
j_gene: TRBJ2-7
v_gene: TRBV5-1
d_gene: NA
CDR3aa: CASSLGLGSSYEQYF
CDR3nt: TGCGCCAGCAGCTTGGGATTGGGCAGTTCCTACGAGCAGTACTTC

abundance: NA
j_gene: TRBJ1-4
v_gene: TRBV4-1
d_gene: NA
CDR3aa: CASSQESATNEKLFF
CDR3nt: TGCGCCAGCAGCCAGGAATCGGCAACTAATGAAAAACTGTTTTTT

abundance: NA
j_gene: TRBJ2-7
v_gene: TRBV12-5
d_gene: TRBD1
CDR3aa: CASGIPGQGYEQYF
CDR3nt: TGTGCTAGTGGCATTCCGGGACAGGGGTACGAGCAGTACTTC

abundance: NA
j_gene: TRBJ1-3
v_gene: TRBV7-8
d_gene: NA
CDR3aa: CASSPSAGNTIYF
CDR3nt: TGTGCCAGCAGCCCGTCGGCAGGAAACACCATATATTTT

abundance: once
j_gene: TRBJ1-1
v_gene: TRBV2
d_gene: NA
CDR3aa: CASSDPGQRGEAFF
CDR3nt: TGTGCCAGCAGTGATCCCGGGCAGCGTGGGGAAGCTTTCTTT

abundance: NA
j_gene: TRBJ2-7
v_gene: TRBV28
d_gene: TRBD1
CDR3aa: CASRAGTGAYEQYF
CDR3nt: TGTGCCAGCAGGGCCGGGACAGGGGCCTACGAGCAGTACTTC

abundance: NA
j_gene: TRBJ2-5
v_gene: TRBV6-5
d_gene: NA
CDR3aa: CASSYSWSVQETQYF
CDR3nt: TGTGCCAGCAGTTACTCATGGTCTGTCCAAGAGACCCAGTACTTC

abundance: NA
j_gene: TRBJ2-3
v_gene: TRBV5-1
d_gene: TRBD2
CDR3aa: CASGELAGPFTDTQYF
CDR3nt: TGCGCCAGTGGGGAACTAGCGGGGCCCTTCACAGATACGCAGTATTTT

abundance: NA
j_gene: TRBJ1-5
v_gene: TRBV2
d_gene: NA
CDR3aa: CASSGTVNQPQHF
CDR3nt: TGTGCCAGCAGCGGGACGGTTAATCAGCCCCAGCATTTT

abundance: once
j_gene: TRBJ1-1
v_gene: TRBV7-3
d_gene: NA
CDR3aa: CASSPSGNTEAFF
CDR3nt: TGTGCCAGCAGCCCCTCCGGGAACACTGAAGCTTTCTTT

abundance: NA
j_gene: TRBJ2-7
v_gene: TRBV6-5
d_gene: TRBD1
CDR3aa: CASSPRGQPSYEQYF
CDR3nt: TGTGCCAGCAGCCCCAGGGGACAGCCTTCCTACGAGCAGTACTTC

abundance: NA
j_gene: TRBJ2-7
v_gene: TRBV13
d_gene: TRBD1
CDR3aa: CASSLAGTGYDEQYF
CDR3nt: TGTGCCAGCAGCTTAGCCGGGACAGGGTATGACGAGCAGTACTTC

abundance: NA
j_gene: TRBJ2-2
v_gene: TRBV28
d_gene: TRBD2
CDR3aa: CASSSPPGLLNTGELFF
CDR3nt: TGTGCCAGCAGTTCCCCCCCGGGACTATTGAACACCGGGGAGCTGTTTTTT

abundance: NA
j_gene: TRBJ2-7
v_gene: TRBV4-3
d_gene: NA
CDR3aa: CASSQEPSPEQYF
CDR3nt: TGCGCCAGCAGCCAGGAACCTTCCCCCGAGCAGTACTTC

abundance: NA
j_gene: TRBJ2-2
v_gene: TRBV5-1
d_gene: NA
CDR3aa: CASSSEWIPGELFF
CDR3nt: TGCGCCAGCAGCTCGGAATGGATCCCCGGGGAGCTGTTTTTT

abundance: NA
j_gene: TRBJ2-3
v_gene: TRBV11-2
d_gene: NA
CDR3aa: CASSHRLGAVTDTQYF
CDR3nt: TGTGCCAGCAGCCACCGACTGGGGGCTGTCACAGATACGCAGTATTTT

abundance: NA
j_gene: TRBJ2-6
v_gene: TRBV18
d_gene: NA
CDR3aa: CASSPSPPGANVLTF
CDR3nt: TGTGCCAGCTCACCAAGCCCCCCTGGGGCCAACGTCCTGACTTTC

abundance: NA
j_gene: TRBJ2-3
v_gene: TRBV7-2
d_gene: TRBD1
CDR3aa: CAQGQTGEWADTQYF
CDR3nt: TGTGCCCAGGGCCAAACAGGGGAGTGGGCAGATACGCAGTATTTT

abundance: NA
j_gene: TRBJ2-7
v_gene: TRBV9
d_gene: NA
CDR3aa: CASSPAGSGRYEQYF
CDR3nt: TGTGCCAGCAGCCCGGCGGGGAGCGGAAGGTACGAGCAGTACTTC

abundance: NA
j_gene: TRBJ2-7
v_gene: TRBV28
d_gene: NA
CDR3aa: CASSLGENDEQYF
CDR3nt: TGTGCCAGCAGTTTAGGGGAAAATGACGAGCAGTACTTC

abundance: once
j_gene: TRBJ2-1
v_gene: TRBV4-3
d_gene: NA
CDR3aa: CASSQGTGEQFF
CDR3nt: TGCGCCAGCAGCCAAGGGACGGGAGAGCAGTTCTTC

abundance: NA
j_gene: TRBJ2-7
v_gene: TRBV4-1
d_gene: TRBD1
CDR3aa: CASSQRDRVSEQYF
CDR3nt: TGCGCCAGCAGCCAACGGGACAGGGTCTCCGAGCAGTACTTC

abundance: NA
j_gene: TRBJ2-7
v_gene: TRBV7-9
d_gene: NA
CDR3aa: CASSLASSSYEQYF
CDR3nt: TGTGCCAGCAGCTTAGCGAGTAGCTCCTACGAGCAGTACTTC

abundance: NA
j_gene: TRBJ2-5
v_gene: TRBV5-6
d_gene: NA
CDR3aa: CASSWTDTRGETQYF
CDR3nt: TGTGCCAGCAGCTGGACAGACACGAGGGGAGAGACCCAGTACTTC

abundance: once
j_gene: TRBJ2-7
v_gene: TRBV4-2
d_gene: TRBD2
CDR3aa: CASSSGTSGYEQYF
CDR3nt: TGTGCCAGCAGCTCAGGGACTAGCGGCTACGAGCAGTACTTC